The 19 T cell receptor beta chains listed next were all sequenced from one sample in a study of beta chain features in type 1 diabetes. cDNA synthesis used the whole RNA isolate, giving expressed TCRB sequences. Data came from immunoSEQ multiplex PCR; TCRdb stores just in-frame clones and leaves some out. The sample has under 450,000 clones; 11% to 15% are singletons. Sequencing used naive CD4+ T cells from blood. The source is a man under 40 in good health.

The chain combines TRBV29-1 with TRBJ2-1; D possibly matches TRBD1 or TRBD2 (6 bases each). The CDR3 spans 15 residues. V was cut by 7 bases and J by 10 bases, with 26 bases left in between. The germline V gene encodes CDR1 SQVTM and CDR2 ANQGSEA. The CDR3 bases are TGCAGCGCTGAGGACTATATTCTCGGACAGCGAGAGCAGTTCTTC. Amino acids: CSAEDYILGQREQFF.

The CDR3 region has the DNA TGTGCCAGCAGCTTAGAGGCTAGCGGGATCAATGAGCAGTTCTTC. Translating gives CASSLEASGINEQFF. The chain is built from TRBV13 and TRBJ2-1; 9 bases agree with TRBD2. The germline CDR1 and CDR2 sequences are PRHDT and FYEKMQ (reference sequence). This CDR3 has 15 amino acids. The V and J ends lost 1 base and 6 bases, in that order; junction bases with no gene match: 4.

The chain employs TRBV2 and TRBJ2-7; D not certain. Trimming cost V 7 bases and J 5 bases, with 21 bases left between them. The germline CDR1 and CDR2 sequences are SNHLY and FYNNEI. The CDR3 is 15 amino acids. The DNA for the CDR3 is TGTGCCAGCATCCTGTGGAAGTCGCAAAGGAACGAGCAGTACGTC. This codes for CASILWKSQRNEQYV.

This clone was detected a few times. This chain connects TRBV5-1 to TRBJ1-1; no reliable D call. This CDR3 is 12 amino acids long. The ends were cut back, 4 bases at V and 4 bases at J, with 8 bases in the middle. In germline, CDR1 is SGHRS, CDR2 YFSETQ. CDR3 sequence reads: CASSKGSTEAFF. The CDR3 bases are TGCGCCAGCAGCAAGGGTAGCACTGAAGCTTTCTTT.

This clone was seen more than once but under ten times. This rearrangement joins TRBV5-4 to TRBJ2-1, with 8 bases that match TRBD1. V was pared by 0 bases and J by 7 bases, with 9 bases of the junction left unmatched. CDR3 length equals 16 residues. Germline V lookup: CDR1 SGHNT, CDR2 YYREEE (reference sequence). The CDR3 nucleotides read TGTGCCAGCAGCTTGGGGGACAGGAGCGTAAAGAATGAGCAGTTCTTC. This encodes CASSLGDRSVKNEQFF.

This clone appeared a few times. The rearrangement links TRBV6-5 to TRBJ1-2; unclear D gene. V lost 0 bases and J 2 bases, leaving 7 bases between the germline ends. The CDR3 is 14 amino acids. Germline V gives CDR1 MNHEY, CDR2 SVGAGI. The CDR3 loop reads CASSYSWENYGYTF. For the CDR3, the DNA is TGTGCCAGCAGTTACTCGTGGGAAAACTATGGCTACACCTTC.

This chain links TRBV2 with TRBJ2-2; D uncertain. The germline CDR1 and CDR2 sequences are SNHLY and FYNNEI. The ends were cut back, 1 base at V and 4 bases at J, with 7 bases in the middle. This CDR3 comprises 14 residues. CDR3 residues: CASSEVSVTGELFF. CDR3 bases: TGTGCCAGCAGTGAAGTTTCGGTCACCGGGGAGCTGTTTTTT.

The CDR3 nucleotides read TGTGCCAGCAGCTTACGGGCCGCCTACGAGCAGTACGTC. Its protein is CASSLRAAYEQYV. The V call is TRBV7-8, the J call TRBJ2-7; D call uncertain. This CDR3 is 13 amino acids long. Per the germline V gene, CDR1 is SGHVS and CDR2 is FQNEAQ. V was cut by 2 bases and J by 2 bases, with 7 bases left in between.

This chain joins TRBV10-3 and TRBJ1-4; 7 bases are a match to TRBD1. The V gene end was trimmed by 6 bases and the J gene end by 4 bases; junction bases not matched to a gene: 11. CDR1 ENHRY and CDR2 SYGVKD come from the germline V gene. The CDR3 is made up of 16 amino acids. CDR3: CAISRAPGQNNEKLFF. The CDR3 coding sequence is TGTGCCATCAGCAGAGCTCCGGGACAGAATAATGAAAAACTGTTTTTT.

The CDR3 DNA reads TGTGCCAGCCTTAAGGGACAGGGGGTGTACGAGCAGTACTTC. This encodes CASLKGQGVYEQYF. The chain combines TRBV6-5 with TRBJ2-7, with 11 positions matching TRBD1. This CDR3 region has 14 residues. Germline CDR1 reads MNHEY; CDR2 reads SVGAGI. The trim removed 8 bases at V and 4 bases at J, leaving 7 bases unmatched.

Notes on this clone: The conserved phenylalanine or tryptophan is not found at the CDR3 terminus, so this likely reflects a read error. It is unclear where the CDR3 begins or ends on the DNA, so no DNA is shown, and the CDR3 is as TCRdb lists it. This sequence joins TRBV7-9 and TRBJ2-7; TRBD1 is the table's D call, not checked against the DNA. The CDR3 spans 13 residues, counting both ends. In germline, CDR1 is SEHNR, CDR2 FQNEAQ (reference sequence). This chain's CDR3 is CASSYTGTGPFLL.

In this sample, this clone turned up once. The chain joins TRBV4-1 to TRBJ2-2; possibly TRBD2 for D (6 bases). Germline lookup yields CDR1 MGHRA and CDR2 YSYEKL. The CDR3 totals 15 residues. Trimming pared 1 base from V and 4 bases from J, leaving 10 bases between. The CDR3 coding sequence is TGCGCCAGCAGCCAAGCGGGGGTGGGCACCGGGGAGCTGTTTTTT. Translation: CASSQAGVGTGELFF.

This rearrangement joins TRBV18 to TRBJ2-7, with D possibly being TRBD2 (5 bases). V gave up 3 bases and J gave up 2 bases, with 8 bases separating them. Germline V lookup: CDR1 KGHSH, CDR2 LQKENI. This CDR3 is built from 13 residues. CDR3 loop: CASSPAGTYEQYV. CDR3 DNA sequence: TGTGCCAGCTCACCGGCGGGTACCTACGAGCAGTACGTC.

This clone has just one count. The V call is TRBV6-5, the J call TRBJ1-6, with TRBD1 identical over 8 bases. The CDR3 has 14 residues. V trimming: 5 bases; J trimming: 10 bases; junction bases outside the gene matches: 7. The germline V gene has CDR1 MNHEY and CDR2 SVGAGI. CDR3 nucleotides: TGTGCCAGCAGTCGAGGACAGGGAATATCACCCCTCCACTTT. It translates to CASSRGQGISPLHF.

A few counts support this clone. The rearrangement links TRBV6-6 to TRBJ1-2; D uncertain. V gave up 6 bases and J gave up 7 bases, with 12 bases separating them. Per germline, CDR1 MNHNY and CDR2 SVGAGI (reference sequence). CDR3 length: 12 amino acids. The CDR3 reads CASSIQAIGYTF. The CDR3 nucleotides read TGTGCCAGCAGCATCCAGGCTATTGGCTACACCTTC.

At least ten counts were recorded for this clone. The genes are TRBV30 and TRBJ2-6; TRBD1 or TRBD2 may be the D gene (8 bases each). Germline V CDR1 and CDR2: GTSNPN, SVGIG (reference sequence). The CDR3 loop spans 17 amino acids. Trimming cost V 7 bases and J 0 bases, with 19 bases left between them. Written as DNA, the CDR3 is TGTGCCTCCGGGAGGGACAGGACTTTCTCTGGGGCCAACGTCCTGACTTTC. It codes for CASGRDRTFSGANVLTF.

This clone has only a few counts. This chain uses TRBV29-1 with TRBJ2-3, with D possibly TRBD2 on 5 matching bases. Germline CDR1 SQVTM, CDR2 ANQGSEA. CDR3 size: 14 residues. Trimming cost V 2 bases and J 0 bases, with 9 bases left between them. Written as DNA, the CDR3 is TGCAGCGTTGAAAAGGGCGGGAGCACAGATACGCAGTATTTT. Protein product: CSVEKGGSTDTQYF.

This clone was observed a few times. Here the CDR3 reads CARRDRPHEQYF. The CDR3, as DNA: TGTGCCAGGCGGGACAGGCCTCACGAGCAGTACTTC. The gene calls are TRBV21-1 and TRBJ2-7; the table assigns TRBD1, which was not confirmed against the DNA. TRBV21-1 is an annotated pseudogene. This CDR3 comprises 12 residues.

This clone was found a few times. The J gene is TRBJ2-5, the V gene TRBV4-3; D uncertain. Germline V CDR1 and CDR2: LGHNA, YSLEER. The CDR3 contains 14 residues. The V end was cut by 1 base, the J end by 5 bases, with 11 bases between. As DNA, the CDR3 is TGCGCCAGCAGCCAAGCTCTAGTTTGGGAGACCCAGTACTTC. This codes for CASSQALVWETQYF.